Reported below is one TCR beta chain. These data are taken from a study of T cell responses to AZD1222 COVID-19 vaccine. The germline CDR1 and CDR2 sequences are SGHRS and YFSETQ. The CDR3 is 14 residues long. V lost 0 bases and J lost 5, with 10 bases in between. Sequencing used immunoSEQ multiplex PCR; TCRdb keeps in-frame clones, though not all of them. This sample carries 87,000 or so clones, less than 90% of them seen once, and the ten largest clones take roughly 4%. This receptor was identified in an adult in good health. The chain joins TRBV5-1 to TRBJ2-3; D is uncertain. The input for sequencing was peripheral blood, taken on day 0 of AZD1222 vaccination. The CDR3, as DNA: TGCGCCAGCAGCTTGGCATCCCGAGAAGATACGCAGTATTTT. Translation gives CASSLASREDTQYF.